The subject of this entry is one TCR beta chain. The antigen is undetermined. CDR1 and CDR2 from the germline V gene are SGHAT and FQNNGV. Trimming took 0 bases from V and 2 from J; bases not matched to a gene: 8. The CDR3 length is 17 residues. Donors came from a validation cohort of over a hundred subjects, distinct from the first 666-subject cohort. This specimen comes from a study of cytomegalovirus exposure and HLA in healthy donors. Findings of the study overall: One later analysis, an examination of the approximately 130 validation repertoires, found that first-cohort TCR clusters tended to co-occur in them.

Clones were sequenced by immunoSEQ multiplex PCR, and TCRdb holds only the in-frame ones, with some missing. Among a few hundred thousand clones listed, 75% to 90% were seen once. The clonotype comes from a woman under 30 in good health and CMV-seronegative. This chain uses TRBV11-2 with TRBJ2-3, with 7 bases matching TRBD2. The sequencing input was PBMCs. Here the CDR3 reads CASSLDLAGDNTDTQYF. The CDR3 DNA is TGTGCCAGCAGCTTAGATCTGGCGGGAGATAACACAGATACGCAGTATTTT.